The T cell receptor beta chain described here comes from a study of radiotherapy plus CTLA-4 blockade in lung cancer. Overall study context: With about a third of patients having disease control, objective responses were seen in approximately 18%.

The germline CDR1 and CDR2 sequences are SGHAT and FQNNGV. V dropped 6 bases and J dropped 8 bases, with 18 bases sitting between them. The length of the CDR3 is 14 residues. Ipilimumab CTLA-4 blockade and focal radiation were given to patients with chemo-refractory metastatic non-small-cell lung cancer. The data were produced by immunoSEQ multiplex PCR, yet TCRdb's version contains in-frame clones alone and is incomplete. The repertoire holds more than 95,000 clones, with around 79% as singletons. The TCR comes from a human donor with non-small cell lung cancer who had a partial response to radiotherapy plus ipilimumab. Some clones in this sample may be carry-over from other donors' samples. The chain is built from TRBV11-2 and TRBJ2-3, with D maybe TRBD2 (5 bases). Here the sequenced sample was peripheral blood, taken from a patient treated with radiotherapy plus ipilimumab. The DNA for the CDR3 is TGTGCCAGCAGTCCAACTAGGGTGGCGGGTACGCAGTATTTT. Translated: CASSPTRVAGTQYF.